The rows below give T cell receptor beta chains drawn from one sample of a study of T-cell memory formation after mild COVID-19. Using its own MiXCR run on the 5' RACE reads, TCRdb lists one record per CDR3 protein. The data contain a few hundred thousand distinct CDR3 sequences, nearly 25% of them singletons. Sequenced sample: PBMCs or a T cell subset sorted from them (not recorded which). These receptors originate from an adult woman who had mild COVID-19 (a few samples of this study predate the infection). Cell type and time point are not known. The CDR3 runs from the conserved cysteine through the conserved F or W. A D gene is named only where the DNA matches it firmly. Clone size is not always given. Where it is, it says once, few, many or a class for expanded clones.

clone_size j_call v_call cdr3_length d_call cdr3_nt cdr3_aa
many TRBJ2-7 TRBV20-1 14 . TGCAGTGCTATACCGACATTTAACTCCTACGAGCAGTACTTC CSAIPTFNSYEQYF
few TRBJ1-4 TRBV15 15 . TGTGCCACCAGCAGAGTTGGAAGGTTGGATGAAAAACTGTTTTTT CATSRVGRLDEKLFF
once TRBJ1-2 TRBV24-1 13 . TGTGCCACCAGTGATTTTAAGGGCTATGGCTACACCTTC CATSDFKGYGYTF
. TRBJ2-7 TRBV7-9 14 . TGTGCCAGCAGCGGTTTCCGGGACACCTACGAGCAGTACTTC CASSGFRDTYEQYF
. TRBJ1-3 TRBV25-1 18 . TGTGCCAGCAGTGAAGCAGCATCCCGGGCTGAAGCTGGAAACACCATATATTTT CASSEAASRAEAGNTIYF
many TRBJ2-7 TRBV29-1 13 TRBD1 TGCAGCGCATCAGGGACAGGTCTCTACGAGCAGTACTTC CSASGTGLYEQYF
. TRBJ2-3 TRBV5-4 15 . TGTGCCAGCAGCTTAGGGGGACCCAAGTCAGATACGCAGTATTTT CASSLGGPKSDTQYF
. TRBJ2-7 TRBV6-2/TRBV6-3 16 TRBD2 TGTGCCAGCAGTCCCCCGTTGGGGACTAGCGGGGGTGAGCAGTACTTC CASSPPLGTSGGEQYF
few TRBJ1-1 TRBV6-5 15 . TGTGCCAGCAGTTCTACAGGGCTTTCCCGCACTGAAGCTTTCTTT CASSSTGLSRTEAFF
few TRBJ2-2 TRBV9 15 TRBD1 TGTGCCAGCAGCTGGACAGGACCGAGCCCCGGGGAGCTGTTTTTT CASSWTGPSPGELFF
. TRBJ2-2 TRBV5-4 16 TRBD1 TGTGCCAGCAGCTTTTCCGGACAGGGGGCGGCCGGGGAGCTGTTTTTT CASSFSGQGAAGELFF
. TRBJ2-2 TRBV7-2 15 TRBD2 TGTGCCAGCAGCTTAAGTCCTAGCGGGAACGGGGAGCTGTTTTTT CASSLSPSGNGELFF
. TRBJ2-7 TRBV20-1 15 . TGCAGTGCTAGAGATGTCGGGGCCCCGCTGGGGGAGCAGTACTTC CSARDVGAPLGEQYF
few TRBJ2-1 TRBV6-1 16 TRBD1 TGTGCCAGCAGTGAACCGGGACAGGGGGCGTTGAATGAGCAGTTCTTC CASSEPGQGALNEQFF
few TRBJ2-1 TRBV5-1 17 TRBD2 TGCGCCAGCAGATATTGGGCGGGAGGGCCGTTAGACAATGAGCAGTTCTTC CASRYWAGGPLDNEQFF
. TRBJ2-3 TRBV4-2 18 TRBD2 TGTGCCAGCAGCCAAGGGGAGGCGGGGGACTTTGGCACAGATACGCAGTATTTT CASSQGEAGDFGTDTQYF